Sequencing of this T cell receptor beta chain was carried out in a study of blood T cell repertoires in COVID-19. Measured with immunoSEQ multiplex PCR; TCRdb has only the in-frame clones, and not every one. The table has hundreds of thousands of clones, about nine tenths seen once; the top ten hold more than 1.4%. This CDR3 has 13 amino acids. Trimming stripped 3 bases from V and 2 bases from J, with 7 bases between. The V gene's germline CDR1 is LGHDT and CDR2 YNNKEL (reference sequence). This chain uses TRBV3-1 (or the pseudogene TRBV3-2) with TRBJ2-5; the D gene is possibly TRBD1 (5 bases). This receptor was identified in a woman in her twenties or thirties with active or convalescent COVID-19. The material sequenced was peripheral blood. The CDR3 nucleotides read TGTGCCAGCAGCCACGCAGGGCAAGAGACCCAGTACTTC. Translating it yields CASSHAGQETQYF.